The rows below give T cell receptor beta chains drawn from one sample of a study of T cell responses to AZD1222 COVID-19 vaccine. Here immunoSEQ multiplex PCR was the method, and the copy in TCRdb shows in-frame clones only, minus some. Among 86,000 or so clones listed, roughly nine tenths were seen once. The sequenced sample was peripheral blood, obtained on day 0 of AZD1222 vaccination. The source is an adult in good health. Both conserved end residues are part of each CDR3. A D gene is named only where the DNA matches it firmly. Clone size appears in some rows only: once, few, many, or a class for an expanded clone.

size,D,J,V,DNA,CDR3
once,-,TRBJ1-1,TRBV5-1,TGCGCCAGCAGCTTGTGGTCGGGATTCGACACTGAAGCTTTCTTT,CASSLWSGFDTEAFF
-,TRBD1,TRBJ1-3,TRBV30,TGTGCCTGGGGGACAGCTTTTGGAAACACCATATATTTT,CAWGTAFGNTIYF
-,TRBD1,TRBJ1-3,TRBV5-1,TGCGCCAGCAGCCCGGGGGACAGCGGCTCTGGAAACACCATATATTTT,CASSPGDSGSGNTIYF
-,-,TRBJ2-2,TRBV9,TGTGCCAGCACCCGGGGTTGGGGATTTGACACCGGGGAGCTGTTTTTT,CASTRGWGFDTGELFF
-,-,TRBJ1-6,TRBV10-3,TGTGCCATCAGTCCTGGCTCCTATAATTCACCCCTCCACTTT,CAISPGSYNSPLHF
-,TRBD1,TRBJ1-2,TRBV25-1,TGTGCCAGCAGTGCCCAGACAGGGGCTATCTATGGCTACACCTTC,CASSAQTGAIYGYTF
-,-,TRBJ1-5,TRBV19,TGTGCCAGTAGTATAGGACCCCAGGGTCAGCCCCAGCATTTT,CASSIGPQGQPQHF
-,-,TRBJ1-1,TRBV4-2,TGTGCCAGCAGCCAGAACGGAGGGTACACTGAAGCTTTCTTT,CASSQNGGYTEAFF
-,TRBD1,TRBJ2-1,TRBV28,TGTGCCAGCAGTTTAGTTTACGGGACAGGGATCCCCAATGAGCAGTTCTTC,CASSLVYGTGIPNEQFF
-,-,TRBJ1-1,TRBV5-1,TGCGCCAGCAGCTTGGAGATGAACACTGAAGCTTTCTTT,CASSLEMNTEAFF
-,-,TRBJ1-1,TRBV30,TGTGCCTGGAGTGTATTAGGAAATCTGCCAATTCTCGCTTTCTTT,CAWSVLGNLPILAFF
once,-,TRBJ2-2,TRBV6-5,TGTGCCAGCAGGGACGGTCAGAACACCGGGGAGCTGTTTTTT,CASRDGQNTGELFF
-,-,TRBJ1-4,TRBV30,TGTGCCTGGAGCCCACCGCGGGTGATGGGGGAAAAACTGTTTTTT,CAWSPPRVMGEKLFF
-,TRBD1,TRBJ2-1,TRBV2,TGTGCCAGCAGAACCGGGACAGGCGTACACAATGAGCAGTTCTTC,CASRTGTGVHNEQFF
-,-,TRBJ2-2,TRBV2,TGTGCCAGCAGTGAATCTAGTCCGATCACCGGGGAGCTGTTTTTT,CASSESSPITGELFF
-,-,TRBJ1-4,TRBV6-5,TGTGCCAGCAGAAACAGTGCAACTAATGAAAAACTGTTTTTT,CASRNSATNEKLFF
-,TRBD1,TRBJ2-3,TRBV5-1,TGCGCCAGCAGCTTGTCGGACAGGTCGACAGATACGCAGTATTTT,CASSLSDRSTDTQYF